Listed here are 24 T cell receptor beta chains from one sample, sequenced in a study of shared clonotypes between healthy human individuals. Only in-frame clones appear in the TCRdb table, and some are missing; sequencing was by immunoSEQ multiplex PCR. Found here are over a million clones, roughly 75% of them singletons; the top ten hold about 1.5%. What was sequenced was memory CD4+ T cells sorted from blood. Subset in this sample: CD45RA-negative fraction. The receptors originated from a man aged 18 to 35 in good health.

The gene calls are TRBV4-3 and TRBJ2-5; D remains unclear. CDR3 length: 15 amino acids. Germline loops: CDR1 LGHNA, CDR2 YSLEER. V was clipped by 8 bases and J by 2 bases, with 18 bases between them. The CDR3 DNA reads TGCGCCAGCTCCGGCCAAATGGCGGTACAAGAGACCCAGTACTTC. It specifies CASSGQMAVQETQYF.

V gene TRBV28 combines with J gene TRBJ1-1; 9 nucleotides line up with TRBD1. Per germline, CDR1 MDHEN and CDR2 SYDVKM. The CDR3 runs to 14 residues. J gave up 5 bases and V 6 bases, and 7 bases lay outside the gene matches. The CDR3 coding sequence is TGTGCCAGCAGGCCAACAGGGGGCGTGACTGAAGCTTTCTTT. Protein sequence: CASRPTGGVTEAFF.

This chain connects TRBV4-1 to TRBJ2-7, with 7 bases that match TRBD1. Germline trimming cut 4 bases from V and 6 bases from J; bases unmatched to any gene: 9. The CDR3 is 14 residues long. CDR1 is MGHRA, CDR2 YSYEKL, per germline. CDR3 sequence reads: CASSPGQSLSEQYF. The CDR3 bases are TGCGCCAGCAGCCCGGGACAGAGCCTATCCGAGCAGTACTTC.

As concerns this clone: Distinct nucleotide sequences in the sample also encode this CDR3. The rearrangement links TRBV19 to TRBJ2-2, with TRBD2 matching 9 bases. This CDR3 is 15 amino acids long. The V gene's germline CDR1 is LNHDA and CDR2 SQIVND (reference sequence). Trimming cost V 4 bases and J 0 bases; bases outside gene matches: 0. CDR3 sequence (DNA): TGTGCCAGTAGTACTAGCGGGGCGAACACCGGGGAGCTGTTTTTT. It translates to CASSTSGANTGELFF. Full variable domain (outside the CDR3, taken from reference TRBV19 and TRBJ2-2): DGGITQSPKYLFRKEGQNVTLSCEQNLNHDAMYWYRQDPGQGLRLIYYSQIVNDFQKGDIAEGYSVSREKKESFPLTVTSAQKNPTAFYLCASSTSGANTGELFFGEGSRLTVL.

This chain joins TRBV2 and TRBJ1-6, with D uncertain. Deletions cut 7 bases from V and 7 bases from J, with 17 bases between. Germline values: CDR1 SNHLY, CDR2 FYNNEI. This CDR3 has 15 amino acids. The CDR3, as DNA: TGTGCCAGCACCTATCGGGAGGGTAAGAATTCACCCCTCCACTTT. It encodes CASTYREGKNSPLHF.

This rearrangement joins TRBV7-6 to TRBJ1-4, with TRBD1 as a possible D gene (5 bases). V was shortened by 2 bases and J by 4 bases, with 11 bases between the two germline ends. Germline lookup yields CDR1 SGHVS and CDR2 FNYEAQ. This CDR3 comprises 15 residues. This CDR3 is CASSLKRGVNEKLFF. The CDR3 DNA is TGTGCCAGCAGCTTAAAAAGGGGCGTTAATGAAAAACTGTTTTTT. Based on the CDR3 plus reference TRBV7-6 and TRBJ1-4, the full variable domain is GAGVSQSPRYKVTKRGQDVALRCDPISGHVSLYWYRQALGQGPEFLTYFNYEAQQDKSGLPNDRFSAERPEGSISTLTIQRTEQRDSAMYRCASSLKRGVNEKLFFGSGTQLSVL.

The chain is built from TRBV6-1 and TRBJ1-1; TRBD1 agrees at 9 bases. Germline V CDR1 and CDR2: MNHNS, SASEGT. J was trimmed by 4 bases and V by 3 bases; bases with no gene match: 6. The CDR3 length is 15 residues. Here the CDR3 reads CASSDAGTGFTEAFF. The CDR3 nucleotides read TGTGCCAGCAGTGACGCCGGGACAGGGTTCACTGAAGCTTTCTTT.

The chain uses TRBV6-1 and TRBJ1-1; D is perhaps TRBD1 (5 bases). There are 14 residues in the CDR3. V was trimmed by 5 bases and J by 4 bases, leaving 14 bases between them. CDR1 is MNHNS, CDR2 SASEGT, per germline. The CDR3 nucleotides are TGTGCCAGCAGTTTTGGGGCAAAGGGCACTGAAGCTTTCTTT. Protein: CASSFGAKGTEAFF.

This clone was observed many times. The same CDR3 can be traced to other DNA sequences in this sample. This sequence joins TRBV29-1 and TRBJ2-7; TRBD1 is a possible D gene (6 bases). Germline CDR1 reads SQVTM; CDR2 reads ANQGSEA. V lost 4 bases, J lost 2 bases, and 9 bases lay in between. The CDR3 covers 12 residues. The DNA of the CDR3 is TGCAGCGTTGGAAGGGGGACCTACGAGCAGTACTTC. Protein: CSVGRGTYEQYF.

This clone was observed a few times. The chain combines TRBV5-1 with TRBJ2-5, with D possibly TRBD1 on 6 matching bases. Trimming left V 0 bases short and J 1 base short, with 7 bases between. The germline CDR1 and CDR2 sequences are SGHRS and YFSETQ. The CDR3 spans 14 residues. CDR3 sequence (DNA): TGCGCCAGCAGCTTGGCAGGGGCCCAAGAGACCCAGTACTTC. This translates into CASSLAGAQETQYF.

This clone was seen just once. The V and J genes are TRBV27 and TRBJ1-2; the match to TRBD1 covers 8 bases. J gave up 6 bases and V 0 bases, and 3 bases lay outside the gene matches. The CDR3 contains 14 residues. Germline assignment: CDR1 MNHEY and CDR2 SMNVEV (reference sequence). The CDR3 region is CASSLSGRGHGYTF. Written as DNA, the CDR3 is TGTGCCAGCAGTTTATCCGGCAGGGGGCATGGCTACACCTTC.

CDR3 sequence: CASSLGGLAVNSYEQYF. As DNA, the CDR3 is TGTGCCAGCAGCTTAGGGGGGCTAGCGGTTAACTCCTACGAGCAGTACTTC. The genes are TRBV7-8 and TRBJ2-7, with D perhaps matching TRBD2 (7 bases). V lost 1 base and J lost 0, with 16 bases in between. The CDR3 sequence is 17 residues long. CDR1 is SGHVS, CDR2 FQNEAQ, per germline. Full variable domain (remainder filled in from reference TRBV7-8 and TRBJ2-7): GAGVSQSPRYKVAKRGQDVALRCDPISGHVSLFWYQQALGQGPEFLTYFQNEAQLDKSGLPSDRFFAERPEGSVSTLKIQRTQQEDSAVYLCASSLGGLAVNSYEQYFGPGTRLTVT.

This clone was observed a few times. This sequence joins TRBV4-1 and TRBJ1-2, with 9 bases that match TRBD1. The CDR3 spans 15 residues. J was trimmed by 7 bases and V by 2 bases; bases with no gene match: 8. Germline CDR1 reads MGHRA; CDR2 reads YSYEKL. CDR3 loop: CASSQNGQGIFGYTF. The CDR3 nucleotides read TGCGCCAGCAGCCAAAATGGACAGGGGATTTTTGGCTACACCTTC.

The chain uses TRBV9 and TRBJ2-1; tentative D call: TRBD2 (5 bases). Germline V CDR1 and CDR2: SGDLS, YYNGEE. CDR3 length equals 16 residues. The V gene lost 0 bases and the J gene lost 1 base, with 11 bases spanning the gap. The DNA for the CDR3 is TGTGCCAGCAGCGTAGCGACGGCGGGTTCCTACAATGAGCAGTTCTTC. Translation: CASSVATAGSYNEQFF.

The chain employs TRBV15 and TRBJ2-1; the D gene is possibly TRBD1 (5 bases). Trimming stripped 0 bases from V and 11 bases from J, with 14 bases between. The CDR3 contains 14 residues. Germline CDR1 reads LNHNV; CDR2 reads YYDKDF (reference sequence). The CDR3 spells CATSREEGALKQFF. Here the CDR3 DNA reads TGTGCCACCAGCAGAGAAGAAGGGGCCCTTAAGCAGTTCTTC.

V is TRBV7-9 and J is TRBJ2-1, with 9 positions matching TRBD1. Germline V gives CDR1 SEHNR, CDR2 FQNEAQ (reference sequence). This CDR3 spans 16 amino acids. Losses at the gene ends were 0 bases for V and 5 bases for J; bases not matched to a gene: 5. The CDR3: CASSLAVGQGNNEQFF. The CDR3, as DNA: TGTGCCAGCAGCTTAGCAGTGGGACAGGGAAACAATGAGCAGTTCTTC.

This clone was observed many times. This chain connects TRBV6-1 to TRBJ2-7; TRBD2 aligns across 8 bases. The junction had 3 bases not matched to a gene; V was cut back by 2 bases and J by 0 bases. The CDR3 has 15 residues. Germline lookup yields CDR1 MNHNS and CDR2 SASEGT. DNA of the CDR3: TGTGCCAGCAGTGAAAGGACTAGCTTCTCCTACGAGCAGTACTTC. This gives the protein CASSERTSFSYEQYF.

Concerning this clone: Additional DNA sequences in this sample encode the identical CDR3. The chain recombines TRBV9 with TRBJ2-1; 9 bases are a match to TRBD1. The CDR3 is 15 residues long. Trimming cost V 4 bases and J 3 bases; bases outside gene matches: 5. Per the germline V gene, CDR1 is SGDLS and CDR2 is YYNGEE. Here the CDR3 reads CASSPGQGSYNEQFF. The DNA for the CDR3 is TGTGCCAGCAGCCCGGGACAGGGCAGCTACAATGAGCAGTTCTTC. The complete variable domain, with remaining parts taken from reference TRBV9 and TRBJ2-1, reads DSGVTQTPKHLITATGQRVTLRCSPRSGDLSVYWYQQSLDQGLQFLIQYYNGEERAKGNILERFSAQQFPDLHSELNLSSLELGDSALYFCASSPGQGSYNEQFFGPGTRLTVL.

This clone was detected a few times. The genes are TRBV19 and TRBJ1-2; 10 bases align to TRBD1. V shed 9 bases and J 3 bases; nucleotides not matched to a gene: 16. Germline-derived CDR1 and CDR2 are LNHDA and SQIVND (reference sequence). The CDR3 is made up of 17 amino acids. The CDR3 DNA is TGTGCCAGCCGGGGGGGACCAACCGGACAGGGGGACTATGGCTACACCTTC. It encodes CASRGGPTGQGDYGYTF.

The chain has TRBV6-6 and TRBJ1-4; D possibly corresponds to TRBD1 (5 bases). The CDR3 totals 15 residues. V was shortened by 2 bases and J by 8 bases, with 15 bases between the two germline ends. The germline CDR1 and CDR2 sequences are MNHNY and SVGAGI (reference sequence). The CDR3 is CASSYGGGLEEKLFF. As DNA, the CDR3 is TGTGCCAGCAGTTACGGGGGGGGATTGGAAGAAAAACTGTTTTTT.

Comment on this clone: The same CDR3 also results from other DNA sequences found in this sample. The chain uses TRBV6-6 and TRBJ2-3; D not resolved. The germline CDR1 and CDR2 sequences are MNHNY and SVGAGI (reference sequence). V lost 4 bases and J 5 bases, leaving 7 bases between the germline ends. This CDR3 region has 12 residues. CDR3 region: CASSFLGDTQYF. The CDR3 coding sequence is TGTGCCAGCAGTTTCTTGGGAGATACGCAGTATTTT.

In this sample, this clone turned up once. V usage is TRBV19 and J usage is TRBJ1-6; no clear D. V shed 0 bases and J shed 0 bases, with 9 bases lying between them. Germline lookup yields CDR1 LNHDA and CDR2 SQIVND (reference sequence). CDR3 length equals 17 residues. Here the CDR3 DNA reads TGTGCCAGTAGTATAGAAGGTTCGAGCTCCTATAATTCACCCCTCCACTTT. This translates into CASSIEGSSSYNSPLHF. Based on the CDR3 plus reference TRBV19 and TRBJ1-6, the full variable domain is DGGITQSPKYLFRKEGQNVTLSCEQNLNHDAMYWYRQDPGQGLRLIYYSQIVNDFQKGDIAEGYSVSREKKESFPLTVTSAQKNPTAFYLCASSIEGSSSYNSPLHFGNGTRLTVT.

This clone was counted between two and nine times. The chain carries TRBV19 and TRBJ1-5; D gene ambiguous. The V gene's germline CDR1 is LNHDA and CDR2 SQIVND (reference sequence). V was clipped by 3 bases and J by 4 bases, with 7 bases between them. The CDR3 consists of 13 residues. CDR3 amino acids: CASSMSDNQPQHF. As DNA, the CDR3 is TGTGCCAGTAGTATGAGTGATAATCAGCCCCAGCATTTT.

The genes are TRBV20-1 and TRBJ2-7; a possible D gene is TRBD2 (5 bases). There are 11 residues in the CDR3. V was pared by 2 bases and J by 9 bases, with 11 bases between. From germline, CDR1 is DFQATT and CDR2 SNEGSKA (reference sequence). The DNA of the CDR3 is TGCAGTGCTAGATTGGAGGTCGCGCAGTACTTC. Amino acid sequence: CSARLEVAQYF.